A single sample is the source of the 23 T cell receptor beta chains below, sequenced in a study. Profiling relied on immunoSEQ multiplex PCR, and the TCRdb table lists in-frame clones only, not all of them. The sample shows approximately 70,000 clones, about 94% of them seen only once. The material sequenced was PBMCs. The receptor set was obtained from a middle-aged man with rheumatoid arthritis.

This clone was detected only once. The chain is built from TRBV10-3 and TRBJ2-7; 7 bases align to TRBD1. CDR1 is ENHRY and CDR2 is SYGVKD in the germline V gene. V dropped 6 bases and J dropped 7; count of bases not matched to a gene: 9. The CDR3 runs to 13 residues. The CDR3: CAIRGTGVREQYF. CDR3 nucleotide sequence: TGTGCCATCAGAGGTACAGGGGTTAGGGAGCAGTACTTC.

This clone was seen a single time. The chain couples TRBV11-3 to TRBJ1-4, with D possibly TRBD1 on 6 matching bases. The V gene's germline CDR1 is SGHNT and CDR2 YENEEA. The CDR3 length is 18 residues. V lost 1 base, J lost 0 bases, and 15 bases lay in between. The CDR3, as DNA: TGTGCCAGCAGCTTAGGCTTCCCGACAGGCCCAACTAATGAAAAACTGTTTTTT. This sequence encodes CASSLGFPTGPTNEKLFF.

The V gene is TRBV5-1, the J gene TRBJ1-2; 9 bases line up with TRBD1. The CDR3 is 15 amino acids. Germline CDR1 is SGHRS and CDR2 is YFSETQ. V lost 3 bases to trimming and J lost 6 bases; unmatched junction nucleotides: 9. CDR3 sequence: CASSSNPGTGNGYTF. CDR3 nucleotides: TGCGCCAGCAGCTCGAATCCCGGGACAGGGAATGGCTACACCTTC.

The CDR3 here is CASSLAVRGQYF. The CDR3 DNA follows: TGTGCCAGCAGCTTGGCCGTCCGGGGGCAGTACTTC. The chain employs TRBV7-9 and TRBJ2-7, with D possibly matching TRBD2 (5 bases). Looked up from germline, CDR1 is SEHNR and CDR2 is FQNEAQ (reference sequence). V gave up 3 bases and J gave up 9 bases, with 12 bases separating them. The CDR3 runs to 12 residues.

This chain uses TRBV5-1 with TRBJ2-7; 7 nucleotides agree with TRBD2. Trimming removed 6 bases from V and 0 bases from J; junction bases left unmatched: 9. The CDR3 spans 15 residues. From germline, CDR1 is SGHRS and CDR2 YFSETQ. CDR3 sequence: CASTPSAGFSYEQYF. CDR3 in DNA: TGCGCCAGCACTCCCTCAGCGGGGTTCTCCTACGAGCAGTACTTC.

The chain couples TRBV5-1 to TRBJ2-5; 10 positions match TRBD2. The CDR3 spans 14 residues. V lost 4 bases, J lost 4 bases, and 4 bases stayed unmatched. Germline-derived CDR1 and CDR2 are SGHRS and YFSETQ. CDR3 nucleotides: TGCGCCAGCAGCCTTAGCGGGGGGAGAGAGACCCAGTACTTC. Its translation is CASSLSGGRETQYF.

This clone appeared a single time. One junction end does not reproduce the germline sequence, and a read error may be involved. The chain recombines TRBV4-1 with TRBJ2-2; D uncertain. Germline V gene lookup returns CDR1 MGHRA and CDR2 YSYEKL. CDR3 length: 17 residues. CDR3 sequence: CASSQDTSRSKTGELFF. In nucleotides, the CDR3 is TGCGCCAGCAGCCAAGATACAAGCCGATCGAAAACCGGGGAGCTGTTTTTT.

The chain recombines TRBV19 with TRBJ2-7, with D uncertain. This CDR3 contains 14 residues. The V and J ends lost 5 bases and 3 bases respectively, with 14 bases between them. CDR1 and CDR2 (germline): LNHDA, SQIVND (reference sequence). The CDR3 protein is CASSDRPWSYEQYF. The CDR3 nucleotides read TGTGCCAGTAGTGATAGACCCTGGAGCTACGAGCAGTACTTC.

The CDR3 sequence is CASSEYFNRAVQETQYF. The CDR3 bases are TGTGCCAGCAGTGAATATTTTAACCGGGCAGTCCAAGAGACCCAGTACTTC. This chain links TRBV25-1 with TRBJ2-5; no reliable D call. V was pared by 0 bases and J by 1 base, with 15 bases between. The CDR3 has 17 residues. CDR1 and CDR2 from the germline V gene are MGHDK and SYGVNS. Based on the CDR3 plus reference TRBV25-1 and TRBJ2-5, the full variable domain is EADIYQTPRYLVIGTGKKITLECSQTMGHDKMYWYQQDPGMELHLIHYSYGVNSTEKGDLSSESTVSRIRTEHFPLTLESARPSHTSQYLCASSEYFNRAVQETQYFGPGTRLLVL.

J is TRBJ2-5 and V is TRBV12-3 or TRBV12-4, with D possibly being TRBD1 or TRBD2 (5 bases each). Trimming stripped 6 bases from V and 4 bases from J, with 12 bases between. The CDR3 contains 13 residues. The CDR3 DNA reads TGTGCCAGCAGCGGGACGGAAGGAGAGACCCAGTACTTC. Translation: CASSGTEGETQYF.

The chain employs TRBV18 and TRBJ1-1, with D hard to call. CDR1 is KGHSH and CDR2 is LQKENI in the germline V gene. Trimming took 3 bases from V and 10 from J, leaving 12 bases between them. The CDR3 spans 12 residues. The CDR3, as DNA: TGTGCCAGCTCACCCGGGGAGGGCGGAGCTTTCTTT. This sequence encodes CASSPGEGGAFF.

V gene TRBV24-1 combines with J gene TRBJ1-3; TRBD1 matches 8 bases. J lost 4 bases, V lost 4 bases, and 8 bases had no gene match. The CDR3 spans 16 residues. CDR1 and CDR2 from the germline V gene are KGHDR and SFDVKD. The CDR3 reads CATSEKGTGPGNTIYF. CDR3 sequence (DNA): TGTGCCACCAGTGAGAAAGGGACAGGCCCAGGAAACACCATATATTTT.

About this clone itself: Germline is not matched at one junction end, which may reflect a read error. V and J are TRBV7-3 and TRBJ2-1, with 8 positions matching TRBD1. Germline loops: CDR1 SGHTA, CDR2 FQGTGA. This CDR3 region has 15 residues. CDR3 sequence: CASSLTRTGSNEQFF. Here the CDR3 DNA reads TGTGCCAGCAGCCTAACCAGGACAGGGAGTAATGAGCAGTTCTTC.

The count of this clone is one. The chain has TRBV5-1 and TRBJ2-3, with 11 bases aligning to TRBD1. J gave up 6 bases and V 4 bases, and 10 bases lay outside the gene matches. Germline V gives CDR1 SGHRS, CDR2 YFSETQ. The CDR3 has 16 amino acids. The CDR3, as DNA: TGCGCCAGCAGCCGGACAGGGGGCAGTCTCGAGGATACGCAGTATTTT. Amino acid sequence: CASSRTGGSLEDTQYF.

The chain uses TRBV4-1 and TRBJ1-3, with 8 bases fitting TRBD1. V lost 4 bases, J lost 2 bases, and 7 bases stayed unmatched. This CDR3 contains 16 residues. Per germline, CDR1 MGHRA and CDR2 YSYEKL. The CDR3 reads CASSLHGQGPGNTIYF. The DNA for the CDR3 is TGCGCCAGCAGCCTCCACGGACAGGGACCTGGAAACACCATATATTTT.

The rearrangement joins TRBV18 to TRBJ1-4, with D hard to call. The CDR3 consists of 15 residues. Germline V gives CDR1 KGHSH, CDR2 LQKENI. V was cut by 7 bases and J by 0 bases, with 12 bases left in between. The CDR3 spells CASCQTVATNEKLFF. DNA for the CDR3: TGTGCCAGCTGCCAAACGGTTGCAACTAATGAAAAACTGTTTTTT.

CDR3 region: CASSLDWGLRGRITEAFF. In nucleotides, the CDR3 is TGTGCCAGCAGCTTGGATTGGGGCCTCCGGGGGAGGATTACTGAAGCTTTCTTT. The chain couples TRBV5-6 to TRBJ1-1, with D maybe TRBD1 (5 bases). Per the germline V gene, CDR1 is SGHDT and CDR2 is YYEEEE. The ends were cut back, 0 bases at V and 5 bases at J, with 23 bases in the middle. The CDR3 is 18 residues long.

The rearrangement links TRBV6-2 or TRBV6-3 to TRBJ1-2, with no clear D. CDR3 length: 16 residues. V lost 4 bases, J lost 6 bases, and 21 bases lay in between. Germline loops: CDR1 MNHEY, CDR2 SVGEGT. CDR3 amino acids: CASSSRVSQARDGYTF. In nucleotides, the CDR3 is TGTGCCAGCAGTTCCCGGGTCTCCCAGGCCCGGGATGGCTACACCTTC.

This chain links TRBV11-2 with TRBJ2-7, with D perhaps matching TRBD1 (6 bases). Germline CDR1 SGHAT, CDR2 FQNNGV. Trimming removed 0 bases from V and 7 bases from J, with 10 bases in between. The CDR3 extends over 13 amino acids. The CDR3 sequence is CASSLDRGREQYF. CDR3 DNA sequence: TGTGCCAGCAGCTTAGACAGGGGCAGGGAGCAGTACTTC.

CDR3 nucleotides: TGTGCCAGCAGTCCCCCCCCAGGGCGGAATTCACCCCTCCACTTT. Translated: CASSPPPGRNSPLHF. The chain has TRBV27 and TRBJ1-6; D possibly corresponds to TRBD1 (5 bases). Between the trimmed V and J ends, which lost 5 bases and 7 bases, there was a span of 15 bases. Germline loops: CDR1 MNHEY, CDR2 SMNVEV (reference sequence). This CDR3 contains 15 residues.

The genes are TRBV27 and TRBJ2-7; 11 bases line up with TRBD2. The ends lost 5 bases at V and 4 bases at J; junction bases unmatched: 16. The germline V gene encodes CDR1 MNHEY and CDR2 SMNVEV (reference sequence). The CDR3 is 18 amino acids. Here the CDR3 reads CASSARDRLTSGAYEQYF. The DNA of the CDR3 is TGTGCCAGCAGTGCCAGGGACAGGTTGACTAGCGGGGCTTACGAGCAGTACTTC.

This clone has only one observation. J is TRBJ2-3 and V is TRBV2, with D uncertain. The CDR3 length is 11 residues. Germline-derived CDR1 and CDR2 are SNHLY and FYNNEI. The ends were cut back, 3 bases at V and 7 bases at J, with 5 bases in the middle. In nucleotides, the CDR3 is TGTGCCAGCAGTGACCAATATACGCAGTATTTT. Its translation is CASSDQYTQYF.

Here the CDR3 reads CASSYDRSANEKLFF. Written as DNA, the CDR3 is TGTGCCAGCAGTTACGACAGGTCGGCTAATGAAAAACTGTTTTTT. The chain employs TRBV27 and TRBJ1-4, with D tentatively TRBD1 (6 bases). Germline V gene lookup returns CDR1 MNHEY and CDR2 SMNVEV (reference sequence). The CDR3 consists of 15 residues. The V and J ends lost 4 bases and 3 bases respectively, with 12 bases between them.